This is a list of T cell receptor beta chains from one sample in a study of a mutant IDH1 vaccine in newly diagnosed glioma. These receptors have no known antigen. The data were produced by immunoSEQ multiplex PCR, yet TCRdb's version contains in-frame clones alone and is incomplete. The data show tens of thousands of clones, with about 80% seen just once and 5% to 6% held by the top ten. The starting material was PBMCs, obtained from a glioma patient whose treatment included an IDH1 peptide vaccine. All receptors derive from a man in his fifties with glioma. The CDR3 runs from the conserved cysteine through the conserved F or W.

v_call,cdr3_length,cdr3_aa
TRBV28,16,CASSLPPGGAADTQYF
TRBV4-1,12,CASSQLVGGYTF
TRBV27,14,CASSSQGAGTEAFF
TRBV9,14,CASSVGSGKETQYF
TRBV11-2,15,CASIPGLANTGELFF
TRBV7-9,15,CASSPQGPYSYEQYF
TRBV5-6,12,CASSLARYEQYF
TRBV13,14,CATTFGDKVSEAFF
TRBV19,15,CASSPGLLSNQPQHF
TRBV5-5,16,CASSLAVDSANSPLHF
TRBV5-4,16,CASSLPRGNLQETQYF
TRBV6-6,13,CASSRGQQETQYF
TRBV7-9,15,CASSHPNTITYEQYF
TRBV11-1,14,CASTDGGSRYEQYF
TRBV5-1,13,CASSPFQMETQYF